These T cell receptor beta chains were read from a single sample in a study of early T cells in non-severe SARS-CoV-2 infection. TCRdb re-analysed the 5' RACE reads in MiXCR, keeping a single row per CDR3 protein. The profile shows about 59,000 distinct CDR3 sequences, roughly 13% of them singletons. The material sequenced was whole blood, taken at baseline. The receptor set was obtained from an adult who was a healthcare worker with PCR-confirmed SARS-CoV-2 infection or an uninfected control (not recorded which). CDR3s include the opening cysteine and the closing phenylalanine or tryptophan. The D gene is left open where the match is weak. Expanded clones are given a class, and other clones once, few, many or no size at all.

clone size,D gene,J gene,V gene,CDR3 protein,CDR3 DNA
few,NA,TRBJ1-2,TRBV7-9,CASSGTAYGYTF,TGTGCCAGCAGCGGGACCGCGTATGGCTACACCTTC
few,TRBD1,TRBJ1-6,TRBV6-1,CASRTNSRQGGNSPLHF,TGTGCCAGCAGAACCAATTCCCGACAGGGAGGGAATTCACCCCTCCACTTT
few,TRBD1,TRBJ2-5,TRBV28,CASSSDRVDQETQYF,TGTGCCAGCAGTTCGGACAGGGTAGATCAAGAGACCCAGTACTTC
few,NA,TRBJ2-2,TRBV2,CASKNSASGKLFF,TGTGCCAGCAAGAACAGCGCTTCGGGGAAGCTGTTTTTT
NA,NA,TRBJ1-2,TRBV29-1,CSVEFLGGDGYTF,TGCAGCGTTGAATTTTTGGGAGGGGATGGCTACACCTTC
few,NA,TRBJ1-6,TRBV24-1,CATSDSAANSPLHF,TGTGCCACCAGTGATTCGGCAGCCAATTCACCCCTCCACTTT
NA,NA,TRBJ2-3,TRBV29-1,CSVEESSLGDTQYF,TGCAGCGTTGAAGAGTCGTCTCTCGGAGATACGCAGTATTTT
NA,TRBD2,TRBJ2-7,TRBV18,CASSPRLAGGTYEQYF,TGTGCCAGCTCACCACGACTAGCGGGAGGAACCTACGAGCAGTACTTC
many,NA,TRBJ2-2,TRBV20-1,CSATPPARGETGELFF,TGCAGTGCTACCCCCCCCGCCCGGGGAGAGACCGGGGAGCTGTTTTTT
NA,NA,TRBJ2-3,TRBV7-9,CASSSNRGGGTDTQYF,TGTGCCAGCAGCTCGAACAGGGGAGGAGGCACAGATACGCAGTATTTT
few,TRBD1,TRBJ1-5,TRBV30,CAWSIGTGDYQPQHF,TGTGCCTGGAGCATAGGGACAGGAGATTATCAGCCCCAGCATTTT
NA,TRBD1,TRBJ1-1,TRBV7-6,CASSSQGGEAEAFF,TGTGCCAGCAGCTCCCAGGGGGGCGAAGCTGAAGCTTTCTTT
many,NA,TRBJ1-5,TRBV4-3,CASSQDWAGAQPQHF,TGCGCCAGCAGCCAAGATTGGGCGGGGGCACAGCCCCAGCATTTT
NA,TRBD1,TRBJ2-5,TRBV7-6,CASSLLSGTGAETQYF,TGTGCCAGCAGCTTACTCTCCGGGACAGGGGCCGAGACCCAGTACTTC
NA,NA,TRBJ1-1,TRBV29-1,CSVRGGEKAEAFF,TGCAGCGTAAGGGGAGGGGAGAAAGCTGAAGCTTTCTTT
many,TRBD1,TRBJ2-1,TRBV12-3/TRBV12-4,CASTMGDSSYNEQFF,TGTGCCAGCACTATGGGGGACAGCTCCTACAATGAGCAGTTCTTC
few,NA,TRBJ2-1,TRBV5-1,CASSFGGPDNEQFF,TGCGCCAGCAGCTTCGGGGGCCCGGACAATGAGCAGTTCTTC
NA,NA,TRBJ1-2,TRBV2,CASSESLNYGYTF,TGTGCCAGTAGTGAAAGCCTTAACTATGGCTACACCTTC
many,TRBD2,TRBJ2-7,TRBV20-1,CSARHGRGTSYEQYF,TGCAGTGCTAGACACGGGAGGGGAACCTCCTACGAGCAGTACTTC
few,TRBD1,TRBJ2-5,TRBV27,CASSWTGRETQYF,TGTGCCAGCAGTTGGACAGGGAGGGAGACCCAGTACTTC
NA,NA,TRBJ1-1,TRBV3-1,CASSQVGGSRTEAFF,TGTGCCAGCAGCCAAGTGGGTGGGTCACGGACTGAAGCTTTCTTT